This T cell receptor beta chain was sequenced in a study of PD-1 blockade in classical Hodgkin lymphoma. Turning to the study itself: Patients in the cohort were put on intravenous nivolumab, 3 mg/kg every 2 weeks.

Sequenced by immunoSEQ multiplex PCR; TCRdb stores in-frame clones only, minus some. The sample has over 20,000 clones; 85% to 90% are singletons. Autologous stem cell transplantation was followed by relapse in every patient, and brentuximab vedotin exposure varied. The V gene's germline CDR1 is SGHAT and CDR2 FQNNGV. Trimming took 0 bases from V and 2 from J, leaving 6 bases between them. CDR3 length: 14 amino acids. The chain recombines TRBV11-2 with TRBJ2-3, with D uncertain. This material consisted of peripheral blood mononuclear cells (PBMCs), taken at baseline. The receptor was derived from a human donor with classical Hodgkin lymphoma. The CDR3 spells CASSLDPFTDTQYF. For the CDR3, the DNA is TGTGCCAGCAGCTTAGATCCTTTCACAGATACGCAGTATTTT.